Presented here are 10 T cell receptor beta chains from one specimen sequenced in a study of patients and donors after allogeneic stem cell transplantation. TCRdb independently ran MiXCR on the RT-PCR reads; one entry per CDR3 protein. In the table there are some 960,000 distinct CDR3 sequences, 18% of which are singletons. Specimen: blood, either unsorted or a sorted T cell fraction (not recorded which). Receptors were obtained from a human donor who was either an allogeneic HSCT recipient or a stem cell or donor lymphocyte infusion donor (not recorded which). It is not recorded whose cells these are; they may come from a transplant donor.

This clonotype was observed a few times. The chain recombines TRBV12-3 or TRBV12-4 with TRBJ2-3; no clear D gene. The V gene lost 6 bases and the J gene lost 4 bases, with 8 bases spanning the gap. CDR3 length: 12 residues. The CDR3 region is CASSPKSDTQYF. DNA for the CDR3: TGTGCCAGCAGCCCGAAATCAGATACGCAGTATTTT.

This clonotype was seen once. As DNA, the CDR3 is TGTGCCAGCAGCGTGATAGCGGGGGGCCAAGAGACCCAGTACTTC. Amino acids: CASSVIAGGQETQYF. This rearrangement joins TRBV9 to TRBJ2-5; 10 nucleotides line up with TRBD2. Trimming at V came to 2 bases and at J to 1 base, leaving 2 bases not matched to a gene. Germline values: CDR1 SGDLS, CDR2 YYNGEE. The CDR3 extends over 15 amino acids.

This clonotype was counted only a few times. CDR3 in amino acids: CASSTGGLSNEQFF. As DNA, the CDR3 is TGCGCCAGCAGCACGGGAGGGCTTAGCAATGAGCAGTTCTTC. The genes are TRBV5-1 and TRBJ2-1, with TRBD2 matching over 8 bases. Germline CDR1 reads SGHRS; CDR2 reads YFSETQ. The trim removed 4 bases at V and 6 bases at J, leaving 6 bases unmatched. The CDR3 is 14 amino acids. The variable domain in full, with the rest retrieved from reference TRBV5-1 and TRBJ2-1, is KAGVTQTPRYLIKTRGQQVTLSCSPISGHRSVSWYQQTPGQGLQFLFEYFSETQRNKGNFPGRFSGRQFSNSRSEMNVSTLELGDSALYLCASSTGGLSNEQFFGPGTRLTVL.

The V and J genes are TRBV27 and TRBJ1-2, with 11 positions matching TRBD1. Germline V gene data show CDR1 as MNHEY and CDR2 as SMNVEV (reference sequence). CDR3 length equals 15 residues. Trimming took 4 bases from V and 4 from J; bases not matched to a gene: 5. Here the CDR3 reads CASSSGTGGFYGYTF. As DNA, the CDR3 is TGTGCCAGCAGTTCCGGGACAGGGGGTTTCTATGGCTACACCTTC.

This clonotype was detected only a few times. The CDR3 sequence is CSVEGSQETQYF. DNA for the CDR3: TGCAGCGTTGAGGGCTCCCAAGAGACCCAGTACTTC. The V call is TRBV29-1, the J call TRBJ2-5, with D uncertain. The CDR3 has 12 amino acids. V lost 3 bases and J 1 base, leaving 6 bases between the germline ends. The germline gives CDR1 SQVTM, CDR2 ANQGSEA.

The chain employs TRBV27 and TRBJ1-5, with unresolved D. V lost 5 bases and J lost 4, with 9 bases in between. Germline V gene data show CDR1 as MNHEY and CDR2 as SMNVEV (reference sequence). This CDR3 has 13 residues. CDR3 protein: CASSGAGNQPQHF. For the CDR3, the DNA is TGTGCCAGCAGTGGAGCGGGAAATCAGCCCCAGCATTTT.

This clonotype has only a few counts. The genes are TRBV14 and TRBJ2-5; no clear D gene. The CDR3 is made up of 11 amino acids. The V end lost 7 bases, the J end lost 3 bases, and 6 bases lay between the germline ends. Germline V gene lookup returns CDR1 SGHDN and CDR2 FVKESK. CDR3 in amino acids: CASNKEETQYF. Here the CDR3 DNA reads TGTGCCAGCAATAAGGAAGAGACCCAGTACTTC.

The chain employs TRBV7-2 and TRBJ2-5; TRBD2 matches 8 bases. The CDR3 totals 15 residues. Germline assignment: CDR1 SGHTA and CDR2 FQGNSA. V trimming: 6 bases; J trimming: 2 bases; junction bases outside the gene matches: 8. The CDR3 nucleotides are TGTGCCAGCAGTATTTACGGGGGGGCTCAAGAGACCCAGTACTTC. It encodes CASSIYGGAQETQYF.

The rearrangement links TRBV6-5 to TRBJ1-1; TRBD1 agrees at 10 bases. The V and J ends lost 0 bases and 5 bases, in that order; junction bases with no gene match: 3. The CDR3 is made up of 15 amino acids. Germline values: CDR1 MNHEY, CDR2 SVGAGI. CDR3 nucleotides: TGTGCCAGCAGTTACTCGACAGGGGGCTGGACTGAAGCTTTCTTT. It translates to CASSYSTGGWTEAFF.

Ten or more counts support this clonotype. The chain carries TRBV10-3 and TRBJ2-1, with TRBD2 matching 14 bases. V lost 6 bases and J lost 3; bases outside the gene matches: 4. The CDR3 is 16 residues long. Germline V lookup: CDR1 ENHRY, CDR2 SYGVKD. This CDR3 reads CAIRAGLAGVYNEQFF. CDR3 nucleotide sequence: TGTGCCATCAGGGCGGGACTAGCGGGAGTCTACAATGAGCAGTTCTTC.